This T cell receptor beta chain originates from a study of T-cell memory formation after mild COVID-19. Study-level points and caveats: Clones that contracted from day 15 to 85 had balanced CD4/CD8; later expanders were CD4+ biased. CD4+ contracting clones were mainly CM and EM; CD8+ ones, EMRA. Pre-infection memory contained some responding clones, which suggested that cross-reactive memory had joined.

5'RACE with constant-segment primers yielded barcoded, UMI-tagged TCR alpha and TCR beta cDNA libraries. TCRdb called the 5' RACE reads again in MiXCR, with one record for every CDR3 protein. The sample contains about 150,000 distinct CDR3 sequences, 13% of which appear only once. Germline V gene data show CDR1 as WNHNN and CDR2 as SYGVQD (reference sequence). The length of the CDR3 is 15 residues. Trimming took 0 bases from V and 10 from J, leaving 18 bases between them. In its sample, this clonotype was seen a few times. Antigen: not known. Sequences were obtained from PBMCs or a T cell subset sorted from them (not recorded which). This receptor was identified in a man aged 18 to 30 who had mild COVID-19 (a few samples of this study predate the infection). Cell type and time point are not known. The chain carries TRBV10-1 and TRBJ1-1; a possible D gene is TRBD1 (5 bases). CDR3 loop: CASSESGTPIRGAFF. DNA of the CDR3: TGCGCCAGCAGTGAGTCGGGGACCCCCATCCGCGGAGCTTTCTTT.